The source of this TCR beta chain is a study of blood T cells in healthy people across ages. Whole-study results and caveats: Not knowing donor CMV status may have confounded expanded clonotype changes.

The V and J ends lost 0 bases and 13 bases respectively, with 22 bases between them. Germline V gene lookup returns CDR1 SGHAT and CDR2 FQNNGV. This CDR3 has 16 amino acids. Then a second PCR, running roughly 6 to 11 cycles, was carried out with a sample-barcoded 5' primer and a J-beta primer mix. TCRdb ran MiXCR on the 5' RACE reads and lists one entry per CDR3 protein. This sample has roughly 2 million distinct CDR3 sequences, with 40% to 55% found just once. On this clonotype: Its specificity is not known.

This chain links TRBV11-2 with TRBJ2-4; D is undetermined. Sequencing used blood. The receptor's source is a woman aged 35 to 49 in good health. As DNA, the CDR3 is TGTGCCAGCAGCTTAGATGGACGGATTCAAGGGAAGTGGCAGTACTTC. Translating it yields CASSLDGRIQGKWQYF.